This T cell receptor (beta chain) was profiled in a study of T cells in tuberculosis. Libraries were prepared by immunoSEQ multiplex PCR; TCRdb keeps only in-frame clonotypes and omits some of them. The sample carries 20,000 to 25,000 clones, about 97% recorded once. Broader study findings: A GMM-specific repertoire classifier reached 80% to 90% accuracy, AUROC 0.7 to 0.9. Smaller alpha distances in active tuberculosis partly reflected shorter CDR3-alpha lengths. Active tuberculosis cases were adults; controls were adolescents.

V was pared by 3 bases and J by 8 bases, with 2 bases of the junction left unmatched. Germline V gives CDR1 SGDLS, CDR2 YYNGEE. This CDR3 spans 13 amino acids. Comment on this clone: Its antigen is not known.

The chain carries TRBV9 and TRBJ1-6; 7 bases align to TRBD1. The sequence was collected from a donor aged 10 to 29 with latent tuberculosis or without tuberculosis infection. Input material: PBMCs. In DNA form, the CDR3 reads TGTGCCAGCAGCGACAGGGGATATTCACCCCTCCACTTT. Its translation: CASSDRGYSPLHF.